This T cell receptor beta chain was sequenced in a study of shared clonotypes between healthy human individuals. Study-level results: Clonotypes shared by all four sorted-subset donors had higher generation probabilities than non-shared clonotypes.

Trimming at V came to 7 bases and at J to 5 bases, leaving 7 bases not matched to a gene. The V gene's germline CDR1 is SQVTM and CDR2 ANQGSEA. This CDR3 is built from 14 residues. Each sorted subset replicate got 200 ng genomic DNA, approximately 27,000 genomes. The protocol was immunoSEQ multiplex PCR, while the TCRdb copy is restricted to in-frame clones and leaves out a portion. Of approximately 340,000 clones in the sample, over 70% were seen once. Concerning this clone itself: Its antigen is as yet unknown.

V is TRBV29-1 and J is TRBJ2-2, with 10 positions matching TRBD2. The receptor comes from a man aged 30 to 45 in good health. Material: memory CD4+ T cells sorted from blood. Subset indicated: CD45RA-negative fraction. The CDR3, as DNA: TGCAGCGCATTAGCGGGAGGTCGAACCGGGGAGCTGTTTTTT. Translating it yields CSALAGGRTGELFF.